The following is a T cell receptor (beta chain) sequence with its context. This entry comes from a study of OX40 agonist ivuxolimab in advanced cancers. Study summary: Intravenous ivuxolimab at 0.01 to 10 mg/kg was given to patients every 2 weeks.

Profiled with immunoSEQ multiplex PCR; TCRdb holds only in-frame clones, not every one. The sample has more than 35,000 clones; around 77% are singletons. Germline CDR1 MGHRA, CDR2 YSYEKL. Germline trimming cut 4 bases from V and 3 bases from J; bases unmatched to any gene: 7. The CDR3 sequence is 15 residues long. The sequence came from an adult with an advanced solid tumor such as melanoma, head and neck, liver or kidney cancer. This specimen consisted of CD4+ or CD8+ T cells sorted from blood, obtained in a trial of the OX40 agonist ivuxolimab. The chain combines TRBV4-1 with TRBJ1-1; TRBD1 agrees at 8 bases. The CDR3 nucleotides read TGCGCCAGCAGCCTCGGACAGGGAAGTTACACTGAAGCTTTCTTT. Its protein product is CASSLGQGSYTEAFF.